The 14 T cell receptor beta chains listed next were all sequenced from one sample in a study of T-cell memory formation after mild COVID-19. From the 5' RACE reads, TCRdb called clonotypes with MiXCR, one entry per CDR3 protein. The profile covers around 340,000 distinct CDR3 sequences, with approximately 12% appearing a single time and 20% to 25% taken by the ten largest. Sample: PBMCs or a T cell subset sorted from them (not recorded which). These receptors were obtained from a man between 18 and 29 years old who had mild COVID-19 (a few samples of this study predate the infection). Cell type and time point are not known.

This clonotype was found a few times. The chain recombines TRBV15 with TRBJ1-5; 9 nucleotides agree with TRBD1. The germline CDR1 and CDR2 sequences are LNHNV and YYDKDF (reference sequence). Losses at the gene ends were 3 bases for V and 5 bases for J; bases not matched to a gene: 5. The CDR3 extends over 15 amino acids. The CDR3, as DNA: TGTGCCACCAGCAGTGGGACAGGGCCTTATCAGCCCCAGCATTTT. Translating it yields CATSSGTGPYQPQHF.

This clonotype was seen only a few times. The chain recombines TRBV2 with TRBJ2-1; D gene ambiguous. Germline CDR1 reads SNHLY; CDR2 reads FYNNEI. V was trimmed by 4 bases and J by 6 bases, leaving 13 bases between them. CDR3 length: 14 amino acids. CDR3: CASSGSLPSNEQFF. The CDR3 nucleotides read TGTGCCAGCAGTGGATCTCTACCTTCCAATGAGCAGTTCTTC.

The CDR3 DNA is TGCGCCAGCAGCTTGGGGGCGGACAACACCGGGGAGCTGTTTTTT. This encodes CASSLGADNTGELFF. This chain connects TRBV5-1 to TRBJ2-2; D is unclear. Trimming took off 0 bases at V and 2 bases at J, with 8 bases between the two ends. This CDR3 is built from 15 residues. CDR1 and CDR2 (germline): SGHRS, YFSETQ.

There are a few counts of this clonotype. The chain is built from TRBV7-9 and TRBJ2-1, with D possibly matching TRBD2 (6 bases). The CDR3 covers 15 residues. The V gene's germline CDR1 is SEHNR and CDR2 FQNEAQ (reference sequence). V was pared by 5 bases and J by 3 bases, with 14 bases between. The CDR3 region is CASSPGGAFYNEQFF. For the CDR3, the DNA is TGTGCCAGCAGCCCTGGCGGGGCCTTCTACAATGAGCAGTTCTTC.

This chain links TRBV5-1 with TRBJ1-1, with a tentative D call TRBD1 (6 bases). The CDR3 runs to 15 residues. The germline V and J ends were trimmed by 3 bases and 4 bases, with 16 bases remaining between them. Germline V gene lookup returns CDR1 SGHRS and CDR2 YFSETQ. For the CDR3, the DNA is TGCGCCAGCAGCTCAACCCAGGGAGGGGGCACTGAAGCTTTCTTT. It is translated as CASSSTQGGGTEAFF.

This clonotype has only a few counts. The chain uses TRBV7-2 and TRBJ2-5, with a possible D match to TRBD1 (6 bases). Trimming cost V 1 base and J 4 bases, with 13 bases left between them. This CDR3 contains 15 residues. Per the germline V gene, CDR1 is SGHTA and CDR2 is FQGNSA. CDR3 amino acids: CASSLDTGLGETQYF. The CDR3 DNA follows: TGTGCCAGCAGCTTAGACACAGGGTTGGGAGAGACCCAGTACTTC.

This clonotype was recorded at least ten times. The chain links TRBV25-1 to TRBJ1-4; D perhaps matches TRBD1 (5 bases). This CDR3 is 15 amino acids long. Per the germline V gene, CDR1 is MGHDK and CDR2 is SYGVNS. V lost 3 bases to trimming and J lost 7 bases, with 15 bases between them. CDR3 residues: CASSESLDKFEKLFF. The CDR3 DNA reads as TGTGCCAGCAGTGAGTCCTTGGACAAATTTGAAAAACTGTTTTTT. The variable domain in full, completed from reference TRBV25-1 and TRBJ1-4, reads EADIYQTPRYLVIGTGKKITLECSQTMGHDKMYWYQQDPGMELHLIHYSYGVNSTEKGDLSSESTVSRIRTEHFPLTLESARPSHTSQYLCASSESLDKFEKLFFGSGTQLSVL.

This clonotype was seen only a few times. CDR3 region: CASSGTWDIQYF. Written as DNA, the CDR3 is TGTGCCAGCAGCGGTACTTGGGACATTCAGTACTTC. The rearrangement links TRBV5-6 to TRBJ2-4; D call uncertain. Trimming removed 4 bases from V and 8 bases from J, with 10 bases in between. CDR1 is SGHDT, CDR2 YYEEEE, per germline. The CDR3 is made up of 12 amino acids.

The chain employs TRBV5-5 and TRBJ2-7, with no clear D. There are 14 residues in the CDR3. Germline V gene data show CDR1 as SGHKS and CDR2 as YYEKEE (reference sequence). The germline V and J ends were trimmed by 0 bases and 2 bases, with 9 bases remaining between them. The CDR3 nucleotides read TGTGCCAGCAGCTTGGGTGGGTTCGCCTACGAGCAGTACGTC. The encoded protein is CASSLGGFAYEQYV.

This clonotype was counted ten times or more. The chain employs TRBV5-6 and TRBJ2-3; 7 bases map to TRBD2. V lost 4 bases to trimming and J lost 1 base; unmatched junction nucleotides: 6. The CDR3 consists of 15 residues. The V gene's germline CDR1 is SGHDT and CDR2 YYEEEE. CDR3 sequence reads: CASSPIAGRTDTQYF. As DNA, the CDR3 is TGTGCCAGCAGCCCGATAGCGGGCCGCACAGATACGCAGTATTTT.

The chain recombines TRBV5-1 with TRBJ2-7; the D is unclear. There are 15 residues in the CDR3. CDR1 is SGHRS, CDR2 YFSETQ, per germline. The V end lost 4 bases, the J end lost 6 bases, and 20 bases lay between the germline ends. The chain's CDR3 is CASSPTAMGSGEQYF. As DNA, the CDR3 is TGCGCCAGCAGCCCGACCGCCATGGGGTCGGGCGAGCAGTACTTC.

The table lists this clonotype with a few counts. The V call is TRBV6-6, the J call TRBJ2-7; D is perhaps TRBD1 (6 bases). This CDR3 contains 12 residues. Germline CDR1 reads MNHNY; CDR2 reads SVGAGI (reference sequence). Trimming shortened V by 8 bases and J by 3 bases, and 11 bases separated the two germline ends. The CDR3 loop reads CASSKGDYEQYF. The CDR3 bases are TGTGCCAGCTCCAAGGGGGACTACGAGCAGTACTTC.

This clonotype was recorded a few times. J is TRBJ1-6 and V is TRBV27; 8 bases map to TRBD1. CDR3 length: 14 amino acids. CDR1 is MNHEY and CDR2 is SMNVEV in the germline V gene (reference sequence). J was trimmed by 5 bases and V by 7 bases; bases with no gene match: 4. CDR3 sequence reads: CASKRDRNNSPLHF. The CDR3 bases are TGTGCCAGCAAACGGGACAGGAATAATTCACCCCTCCACTTT.

This chain links TRBV4-3 with TRBJ2-1, with 7 bases identical to TRBD1. The CDR3 is 16 residues long. After removal of 3 bases from V and 4 bases from J, the junction contained 9 bases not matched to a gene. Germline loops: CDR1 LGHNA, CDR2 YSLEER. CDR3 in amino acids: CASSHEYRDSYNEQFF. CDR3 in DNA: TGCGCCAGCAGCCACGAATACCGGGACAGTTACAATGAGCAGTTCTTC.